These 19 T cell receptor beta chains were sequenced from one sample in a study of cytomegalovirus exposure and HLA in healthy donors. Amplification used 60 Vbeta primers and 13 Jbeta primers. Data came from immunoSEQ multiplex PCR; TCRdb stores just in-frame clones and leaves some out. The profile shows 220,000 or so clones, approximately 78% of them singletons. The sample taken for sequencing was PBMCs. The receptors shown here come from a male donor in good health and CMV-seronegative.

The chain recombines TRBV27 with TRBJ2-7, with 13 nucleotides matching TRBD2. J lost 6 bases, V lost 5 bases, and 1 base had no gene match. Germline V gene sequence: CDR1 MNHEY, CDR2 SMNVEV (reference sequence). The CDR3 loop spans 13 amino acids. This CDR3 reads CASSTSGRAEQYF. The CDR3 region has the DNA TGTGCCAGCAGTACTAGCGGGAGGGCCGAGCAGTACTTC.

DNA of the CDR3: TGTGCCAGCAGGCATGGGTCGGGGGGCGGCGAGCAGTACTTC. As protein: CASRHGSGGGEQYF. The V and J genes are TRBV27 and TRBJ2-7; the D gene is possibly TRBD2 (7 bases). This CDR3 has 14 amino acids. Germline values: CDR1 MNHEY, CDR2 SMNVEV (reference sequence). The ends were cut back, 6 bases at V and 6 bases at J, with 18 bases in the middle.

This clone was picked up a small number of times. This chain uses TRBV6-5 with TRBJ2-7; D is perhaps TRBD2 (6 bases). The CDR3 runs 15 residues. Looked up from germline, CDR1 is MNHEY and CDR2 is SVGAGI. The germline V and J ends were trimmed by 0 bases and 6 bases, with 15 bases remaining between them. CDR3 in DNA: TGTGCCAGCAGTTACTCCCCGGGACTCCGGCTCGAGCAGTACTTC. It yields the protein CASSYSPGLRLEQYF.

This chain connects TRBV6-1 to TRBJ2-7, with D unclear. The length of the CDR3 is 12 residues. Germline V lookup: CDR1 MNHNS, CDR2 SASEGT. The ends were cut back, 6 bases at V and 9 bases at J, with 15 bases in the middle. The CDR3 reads CASRYTQVGQYF. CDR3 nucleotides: TGTGCCAGCAGATATACGCAGGTCGGGCAGTACTTC.

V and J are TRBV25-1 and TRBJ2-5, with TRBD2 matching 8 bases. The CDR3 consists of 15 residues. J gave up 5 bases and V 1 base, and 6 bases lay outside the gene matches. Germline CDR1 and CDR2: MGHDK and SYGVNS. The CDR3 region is CASSESSGLGETQYF. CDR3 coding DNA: TGTGCCAGCAGTGAATCCTCGGGACTAGGGGAGACCCAGTACTTC.

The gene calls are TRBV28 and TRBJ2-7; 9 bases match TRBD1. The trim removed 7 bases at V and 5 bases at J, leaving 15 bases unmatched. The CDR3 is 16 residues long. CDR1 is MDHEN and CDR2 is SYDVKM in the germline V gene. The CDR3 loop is CASNTGQGFSAHEQYF. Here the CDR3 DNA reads TGTGCCAGCAACACGGGACAGGGTTTCAGCGCCCACGAGCAGTACTTC.

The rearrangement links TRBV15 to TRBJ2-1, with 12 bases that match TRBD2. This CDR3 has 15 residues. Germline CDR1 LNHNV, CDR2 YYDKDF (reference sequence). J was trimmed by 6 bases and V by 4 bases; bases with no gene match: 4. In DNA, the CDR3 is TGTGCCACCAGCACCCGGACTAGCGGGACCAATGAGCAGTTCTTC. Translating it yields CATSTRTSGTNEQFF.

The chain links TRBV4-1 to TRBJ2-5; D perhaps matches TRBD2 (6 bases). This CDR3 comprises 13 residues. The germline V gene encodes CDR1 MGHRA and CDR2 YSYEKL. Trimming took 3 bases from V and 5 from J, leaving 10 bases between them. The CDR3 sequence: CASSHGGSETQYF. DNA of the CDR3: TGCGCCAGCAGCCATGGGGGGAGTGAGACCCAGTACTTC.

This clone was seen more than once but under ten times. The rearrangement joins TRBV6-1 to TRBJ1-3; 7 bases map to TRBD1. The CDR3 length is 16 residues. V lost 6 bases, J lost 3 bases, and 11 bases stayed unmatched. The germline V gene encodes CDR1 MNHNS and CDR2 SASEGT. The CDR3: CASRERLDRVGNTIYF. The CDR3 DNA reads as TGTGCCAGCAGGGAAAGGCTTGACAGGGTTGGAAACACCATATATTTT.

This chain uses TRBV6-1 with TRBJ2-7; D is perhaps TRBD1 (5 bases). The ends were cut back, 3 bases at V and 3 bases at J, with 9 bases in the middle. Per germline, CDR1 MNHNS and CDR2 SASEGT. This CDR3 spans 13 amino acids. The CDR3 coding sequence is TGTGCCAGCAGTGAGGACAAGGACTACGAGCAGTACTTC. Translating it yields CASSEDKDYEQYF.

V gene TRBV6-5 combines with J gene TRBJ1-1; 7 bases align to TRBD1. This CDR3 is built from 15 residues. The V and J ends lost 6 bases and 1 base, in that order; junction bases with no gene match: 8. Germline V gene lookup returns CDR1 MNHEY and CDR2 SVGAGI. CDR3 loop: CASRDRDRENTEAFF. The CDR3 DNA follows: TGTGCCAGCAGGGACCGGGACAGAGAGAACACTGAAGCTTTCTTT.

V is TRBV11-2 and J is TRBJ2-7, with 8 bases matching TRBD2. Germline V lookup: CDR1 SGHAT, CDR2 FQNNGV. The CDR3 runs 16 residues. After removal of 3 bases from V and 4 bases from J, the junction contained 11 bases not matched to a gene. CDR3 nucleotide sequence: TGTGCCAGCAGCTTGTTAGCGGGAATGCCTCTTTACGAGCAGTACTTC. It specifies CASSLLAGMPLYEQYF.

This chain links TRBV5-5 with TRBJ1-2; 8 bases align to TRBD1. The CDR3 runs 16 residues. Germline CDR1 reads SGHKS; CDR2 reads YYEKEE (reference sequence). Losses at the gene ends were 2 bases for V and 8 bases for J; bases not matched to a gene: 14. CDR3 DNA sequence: TGTGCCAGCAGCTTAACCGGGACAGGCGGACCTACGGGCTACACCTTC. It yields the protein CASSLTGTGGPTGYTF.

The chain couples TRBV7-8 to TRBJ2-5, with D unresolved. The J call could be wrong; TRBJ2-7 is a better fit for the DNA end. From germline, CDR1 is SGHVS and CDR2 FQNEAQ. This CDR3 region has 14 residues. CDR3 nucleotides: TGTGCCAGCAGCCCGTCCATCCAATCCTACGAGCAGTACTTC. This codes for CASSPSIQSYEQYF.

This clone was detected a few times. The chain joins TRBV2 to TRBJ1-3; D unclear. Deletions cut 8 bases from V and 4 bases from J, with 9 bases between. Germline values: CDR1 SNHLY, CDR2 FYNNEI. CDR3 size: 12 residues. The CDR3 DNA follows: TGTGCCAGCTCGAGGGAAGGAAACACCATATATTTT. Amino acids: CASSREGNTIYF.

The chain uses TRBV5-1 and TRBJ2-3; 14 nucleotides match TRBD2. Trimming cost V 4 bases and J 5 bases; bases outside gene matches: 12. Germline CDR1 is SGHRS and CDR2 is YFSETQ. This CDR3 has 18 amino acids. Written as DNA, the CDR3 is TGCGCCAGCAGCCGGGGCTTCGGACTAGCGGGAGGTGGAGATACGCAGTATTTT. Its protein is CASSRGFGLAGGGDTQYF.

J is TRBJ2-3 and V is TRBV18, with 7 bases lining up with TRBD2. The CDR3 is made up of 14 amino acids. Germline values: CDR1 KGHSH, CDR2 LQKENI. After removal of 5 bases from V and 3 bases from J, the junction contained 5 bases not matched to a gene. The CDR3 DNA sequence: TGTGCCAGCTCAATGGCGGGAGAGACAGATACGCAGTATTTT. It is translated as CASSMAGETDTQYF.

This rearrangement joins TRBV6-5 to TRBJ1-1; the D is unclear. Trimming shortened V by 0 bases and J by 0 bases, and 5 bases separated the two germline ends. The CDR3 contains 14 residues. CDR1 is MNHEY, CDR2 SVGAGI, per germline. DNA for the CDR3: TGTGCCAGCAGTTACTCGACACTGAACACTGAAGCTTTCTTT. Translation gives CASSYSTLNTEAFF.

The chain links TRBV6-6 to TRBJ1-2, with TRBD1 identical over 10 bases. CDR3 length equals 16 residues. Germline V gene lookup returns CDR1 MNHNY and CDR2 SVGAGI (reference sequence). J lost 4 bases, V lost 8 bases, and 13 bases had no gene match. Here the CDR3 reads CASVPSTGGYGYGYTF. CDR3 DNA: TGTGCCAGCGTACCTTCGACAGGGGGCTATGGCTATGGCTACACCTTC.